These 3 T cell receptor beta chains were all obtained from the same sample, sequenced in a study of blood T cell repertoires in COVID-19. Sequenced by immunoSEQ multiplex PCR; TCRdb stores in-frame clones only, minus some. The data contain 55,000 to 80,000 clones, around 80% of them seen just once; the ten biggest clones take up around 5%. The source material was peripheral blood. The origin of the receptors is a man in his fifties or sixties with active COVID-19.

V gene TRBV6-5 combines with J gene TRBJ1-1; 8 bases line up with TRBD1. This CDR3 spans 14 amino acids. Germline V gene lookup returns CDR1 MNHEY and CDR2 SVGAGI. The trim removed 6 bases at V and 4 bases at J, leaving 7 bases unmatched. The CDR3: CASRRQGWVTEAFF. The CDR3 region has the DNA TGTGCCAGCAGAAGACAGGGGTGGGTCACTGAAGCTTTCTTT.

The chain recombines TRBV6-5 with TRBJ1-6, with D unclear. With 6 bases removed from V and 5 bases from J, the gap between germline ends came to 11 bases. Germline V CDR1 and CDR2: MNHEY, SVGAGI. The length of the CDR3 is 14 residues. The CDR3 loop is CASSAESDNSPLHF. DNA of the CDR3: TGTGCCAGCAGCGCGGAGAGCGATAATTCACCCCTCCACTTT.

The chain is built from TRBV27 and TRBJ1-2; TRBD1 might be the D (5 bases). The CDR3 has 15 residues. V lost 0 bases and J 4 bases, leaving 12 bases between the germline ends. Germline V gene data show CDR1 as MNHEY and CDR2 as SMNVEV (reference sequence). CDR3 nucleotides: TGTGCCAGCAGTTTATCGGCAGGGAGGGGCTATGGCTACACCTTC. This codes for CASSLSAGRGYGYTF.